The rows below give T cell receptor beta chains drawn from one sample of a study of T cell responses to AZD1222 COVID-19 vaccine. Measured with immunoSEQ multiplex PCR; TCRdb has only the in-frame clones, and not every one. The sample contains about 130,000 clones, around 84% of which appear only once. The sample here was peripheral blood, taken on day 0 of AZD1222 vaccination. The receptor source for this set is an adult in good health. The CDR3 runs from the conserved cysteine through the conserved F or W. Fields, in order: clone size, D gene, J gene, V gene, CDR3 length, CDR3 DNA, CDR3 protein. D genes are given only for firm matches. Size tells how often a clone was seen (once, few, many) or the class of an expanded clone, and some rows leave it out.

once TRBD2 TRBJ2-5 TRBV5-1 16 TGCGCCAGCAGCTTCGATTTTAGCGGGGGTAGAGAGACCCAGTACTTC CASSFDFSGGRETQYF
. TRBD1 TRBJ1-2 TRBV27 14 TGTGCCAGCGGGCGGACAGGGTATGACTATGGCTACACCTTC CASGRTGYDYGYTF
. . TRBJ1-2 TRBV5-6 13 TGTGCCAGCAGCTTCCTAGGACAGAATGGCTACACCTTC CASSFLGQNGYTF
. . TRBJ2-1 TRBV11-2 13 TGTGCCAGCAGACCATCTAAGGGGGGTGAGCAGTTCTTC CASRPSKGGEQFF
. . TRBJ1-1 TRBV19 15 TGTGCCAGTAGTATAAAGGTTCAGGGAAGGACTGAAGCTTTCTTT CASSIKVQGRTEAFF
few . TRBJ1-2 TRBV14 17 TGTGCCAGCAGCGATCGGGACACCTACCGCAGGAACTATGGCTACACCTTC CASSDRDTYRRNYGYTF
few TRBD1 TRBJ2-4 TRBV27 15 TGTGCCAGCAGTCCGCAGACAGGGGGCGGCAACATTCAGTACTTC CASSPQTGGGNIQYF
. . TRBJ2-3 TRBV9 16 TGTGCCAGCAGCGTAGAGGTTAGGGGTGGCACAGATACGCAGTATTTT CASSVEVRGGTDTQYF
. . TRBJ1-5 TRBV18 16 TGTGCCAGCTCACCACCGCCGGGGGGCGCAGGACAGCCCCAGCATTTT CASSPPPGGAGQPQHF
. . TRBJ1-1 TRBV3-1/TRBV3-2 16 TGTGCCAGCAGCCCCTCCGGGGCCCTATGGAACACTGAAGCTTTCTTT CASSPSGALWNTEAFF
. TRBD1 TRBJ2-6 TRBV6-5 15 TGTGCCAGCAGGGAGACAGGGCCTGGGGCCAACGTCCTGACTTTC CASRETGPGANVLTF
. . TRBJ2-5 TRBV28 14 TGTGCCAGCAGTTCCCGACCATTCCAAGAGACCCAGTACTTC CASSSRPFQETQYF
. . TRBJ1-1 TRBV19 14 TGTGCCAGTAAGTGGGGAGAGACGAACACTGAAGCTTTCTTT CASKWGETNTEAFF
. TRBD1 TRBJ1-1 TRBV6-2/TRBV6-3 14 TGTGCCAGCAGTATTCCGGGACAGGCGTTTCGGGCTTTCTTT CASSIPGQAFRAFF
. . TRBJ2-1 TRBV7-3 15 TGTGCCAGCAGCTTATATCATGGCCGCCTAAATGAGCAGTTCTTC CASSLYHGRLNEQFF
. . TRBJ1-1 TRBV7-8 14 TGTGCCAGCAGCTTAGCCGGGACGAACACTGAAGCTTTCTTT CASSLAGTNTEAFF
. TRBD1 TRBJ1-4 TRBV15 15 TGTGCCACCAGCGGAAGTGGACAGGGTCGGGAAAAACTGTTTTTT CATSGSGQGREKLFF
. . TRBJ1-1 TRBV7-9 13 TGTGCCAGCAGCTTAAGGGAGGGGACTGAAGCTTTCTTT CASSLREGTEAFF
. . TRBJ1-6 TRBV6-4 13 TGTGCCAGCAGTGCTGATGGGAATTCACCCCTCCACTTT CASSADGNSPLHF
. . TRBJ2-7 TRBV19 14 TGTGCCAGTAGTACCCGGGACGGTCGTTACGAGCAGTACTTC CASSTRDGRYEQYF
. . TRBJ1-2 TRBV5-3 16 TGTGCCAGAAGCTTGGACCGGGGAGGCCTTGGCTATGGCTACACCTTC CARSLDRGGLGYGYTF